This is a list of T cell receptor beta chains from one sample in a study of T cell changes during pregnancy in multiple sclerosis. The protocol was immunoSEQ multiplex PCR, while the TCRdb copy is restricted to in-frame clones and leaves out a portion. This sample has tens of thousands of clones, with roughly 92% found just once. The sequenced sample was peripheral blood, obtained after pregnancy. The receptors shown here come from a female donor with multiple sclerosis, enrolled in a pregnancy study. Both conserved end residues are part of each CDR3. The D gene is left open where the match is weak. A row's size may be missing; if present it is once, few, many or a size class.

CASSRGVGGYTF	TGTGCCAGTAGTCGGGGGGTTGGAGGCTACACCTTC	12	NA	TRBV19	TRBJ1-2	NA
CASSSGTSGGNEQFF	TGTGCCAGCAGCTCCGGGACTAGCGGCGGCAATGAGCAGTTCTTC	15	NA	TRBV5-5	TRBJ2-1	TRBD2
CASSLAQGAYYEQYF	TGTGCCAGCAGCTTGGCGCAGGGGGCCTACTACGAGCAGTACTTC	15	NA	TRBV7-2	TRBJ2-7	TRBD1
CASSRGAYEQYF	TGTGCCAGCAGCCGGGGGGCATACGAGCAGTACTTC	12	once	TRBV11-2	TRBJ2-7	NA
CASSLTGVNSPLHF	TGTGCCAGCAGCTTGACAGGAGTAAATTCACCCCTCCACTTT	14	NA	TRBV5-6	TRBJ1-6	NA
CASNPGQAYGYTF	TGTGCCAGTAATCCCGGACAGGCCTATGGCTACACCTTC	13	NA	TRBV19	TRBJ1-2	TRBD1
CASSQGEQRGGGETQYF	TGTGCCAGCAGCCAAGGGGAGCAGCGGGGGGGCGGAGAGACCCAGTACTTC	17	once	TRBV4-2	TRBJ2-5	TRBD2
CASSEYPGQGIGEQFF	TGCGCCAGCAGTGAGTACCCGGGACAGGGGATAGGTGAGCAGTTCTTC	16	NA	TRBV10-1	TRBJ2-1	TRBD1
CASSYSGGGYTF	TGTGCCAGCAGTTACTCGGGGGGTGGCTACACCTTC	12	NA	TRBV6-5	TRBJ1-2	NA
CASSLSGTRVGELFF	TGCGCCAGCAGCCTGTCCGGGACTAGGGTCGGGGAGCTGTTTTTT	15	NA	TRBV5-1	TRBJ2-2	TRBD2
CASSLGGKGVEQYF	TGTGCCAGCAGCTTAGGTGGTAAGGGGGTTGAGCAGTACTTC	14	NA	TRBV7-2	TRBJ2-7	NA
CASSLGQNTEAFF	TGTGCCAGCAGCCTGGGGCAGAACACTGAAGCTTTCTTT	13	NA	TRBV14	TRBJ1-1	NA
CASSLRENVNTEAFF	TGTGCCAGCAGCTTACGGGAGAATGTGAACACTGAAGCTTTCTTT	15	NA	TRBV7-9	TRBJ1-1	NA
CASSLRQGSPLHF	TGCGCCAGCAGCCTAAGACAGGGTTCACCCCTCCACTTT	13	NA	TRBV4-3	TRBJ1-6	TRBD1
CASSSRHGVRNTEAFF	TGTGCCAGCAGCTCTCGACACGGGGTGAGGAACACTGAAGCTTTCTTT	16	NA	TRBV13	TRBJ1-1	NA
CATGQSGSYEQYF	TGTGCCACCGGACAATCCGGGTCCTACGAGCAGTACTTC	13	NA	TRBV6-1	TRBJ2-7	NA
CASSSLEPDRAEAFF	TGTGCCAGCAGCTCCCTAGAGCCCGACAGGGCCGAAGCTTTCTTT	15	NA	TRBV7-6	TRBJ1-1	TRBD1
CASSVGQGRNGYTF	TGTGCCAGCAGTGTGGGACAGGGGAGGAATGGCTACACCTTC	14	NA	TRBV2	TRBJ1-2	TRBD1
CASSVAQFGNTIYF	TGTGCCAGCAGCGTAGCCCAGTTTGGAAACACCATATATTTT	14	NA	TRBV9	TRBJ1-3	NA
CASSLRGGGNQPQHF	TGTGCCAGCAGCTTGCGGGGAGGGGGCAATCAGCCCCAGCATTTT	15	NA	TRBV5-6	TRBJ1-5	NA
CASSRTPDRYTEAFF	TGTGCCAGCAGCCGGACACCGGACAGGTACACTGAAGCTTTCTTT	15	NA	TRBV7-2	TRBJ1-1	TRBD1
CASRVGAVTDTQYF	TGTGCCAGCAGGGTGGGGGCAGTCACAGATACGCAGTATTTT	14	NA	TRBV4-2	TRBJ2-3	NA
CASSIVGTGNYGYTF	TGTGCCAGTAGTATAGTTGGGACAGGGAACTATGGCTACACCTTC	15	NA	TRBV19	TRBJ1-2	TRBD1
CASSLLGGGSEQYF	TGTGCCAGCAGCTTATTGGGCGGGGGGAGCGAGCAGTACTTC	14	NA	TRBV7-2	TRBJ2-7	TRBD2
CASSWIGVDEQYF	TGTGCCAGTAGTTGGATAGGGGTAGACGAGCAGTACTTC	13	NA	TRBV19	TRBJ2-7	NA
CASTEVGGTNEKLFF	TGTGCCAGCACCGAGGTCGGGGGGACTAATGAAAAACTGTTTTTT	15	NA	TRBV2	TRBJ1-4	NA
CASSPSRDSYEQYF	TGTGCCAGCTCACCATCCAGGGACTCCTACGAGCAGTACTTC	14	NA	TRBV18	TRBJ2-7	NA
CASSVERRGGYTF	TGTGCCAGCAGCGTGGAGCGACGCGGAGGCTACACCTTC	13	NA	TRBV9	TRBJ1-2	NA
CASSRQLGYEQYF	TGTGCCAGCAGTCGACAGCTCGGCTACGAGCAGTACTTC	13	NA	TRBV6-5	TRBJ2-7	NA
CASTLSGGTNTEAFF	TGTGCCAGTACCCTCAGCGGAGGGACTAACACTGAAGCTTTCTTT	15	NA	TRBV19	TRBJ1-1	NA
CASSPYRESTEAFF	TGTGCCAGCTCACCCTACCGGGAGAGCACTGAAGCTTTCTTT	14	once	TRBV18	TRBJ1-1	NA
CASSYIRDSQFF	TGTGCCAGCAGTTACATCCGGGACAGTCAGTTCTTC	12	NA	TRBV6-6	TRBJ2-1	TRBD1
CASSPQGSSPLHF	TGTGCCAGCAGCCCACAGGGGTCTTCACCCCTCCACTTT	13	NA	TRBV11-2	TRBJ1-6	TRBD1
CASTPNGAGGGGEQFF	TGTGCCAGCACCCCTAACGGGGCGGGGGGGGGTGGTGAGCAGTTCTTC	16	NA	TRBV27	TRBJ2-1	TRBD2
CASSYPGQENGYTF	TGTGCTAGCAGTTACCCGGGACAGGAGAATGGCTACACCTTC	14	NA	TRBV6-6	TRBJ1-2	TRBD1
CASSSAGPGSPLHF	TGTGCCAGCAGCTCCGCGGGGCCGGGTTCACCCCTCCACTTT	14	once	TRBV7-8	TRBJ1-6	NA
CASSSGQGINEQYF	TGTGCCAGCAGCTCGGGACAGGGTATCAACGAGCAGTACTTC	14	NA	TRBV7-8	TRBJ2-7	TRBD1
CSASSLTEAFF	TGCAGTGCTAGTAGTCTCACTGAAGCTTTCTTT	11	NA	TRBV20-1	TRBJ1-1	NA
CASSLVGTGVGGYTF	TGTGCCAGCAGCTTAGTTGGGACAGGGGTAGGTGGCTACACCTTC	15	NA	TRBV7-2	TRBJ1-2	TRBD1
CASSPGTGYGYTF	TGTGCCAGCAGCCCCGGGACTGGCTATGGCTACACCTTC	13	NA	TRBV7-2	TRBJ1-2	NA
CASWGGSNQPQHF	TGTGCCAGCTGGGGCGGCAGCAATCAGCCCCAGCATTTT	13	NA	TRBV2	TRBJ1-5	NA
CASSSSDRGNTEAFF	TGTGCCAGCAGTAGTAGCGACAGGGGGAACACTGAAGCTTTCTTT	15	NA	TRBV27	TRBJ1-1	TRBD1
CASSQDDGAYEQYF	TGCGCCAGCAGCCAAGATGACGGAGCCTACGAGCAGTACTTC	14	NA	TRBV4-1	TRBJ2-7	NA
CASSLLFSGGLDEQFF	TGTGCCAGCAGCTTACTTTTTAGCGGGGGGCTCGATGAGCAGTTCTTC	16	NA	TRBV11-2	TRBJ2-1	TRBD2
CASSQVGGNEQFF	TGTGCCAGCAGCCAAGTAGGGGGCAATGAGCAGTTCTTC	13	NA	TRBV4-2	TRBJ2-1	NA
CSVYRLAGGLRNEQFF	TGCAGCGTTTACCGCCTAGCGGGGGGGCTTCGGAATGAGCAGTTCTTC	16	once	TRBV29-1	TRBJ2-1	TRBD2
CASSLGDPNTEAFF	TGTGCCAGCAGTTTAGGAGATCCGAACACTGAAGCTTTCTTT	14	NA	TRBV27	TRBJ1-1	NA
CASSQPTIGARTNYGYTF	TGTGCCAGCAGCCAACCCACGATAGGGGCACGGACTAACTATGGCTACACCTTC	18	NA	TRBV11-2	TRBJ1-2	NA
CASSLPWEYGYTF	TGTGCCAGCAGCTTGCCGTGGGAGTATGGCTACACCTTC	13	NA	TRBV5-8	TRBJ1-2	NA
CAISDGGDASLQYF	TGTGCCATCAGTGATGGGGGGGACGCATCCTTGCAGTATTTT	14	NA	TRBV10-3	TRBJ2-3	TRBD2
CASSLGSGWEKLFF	TGTGCCAGCAGCTTGGGTTCAGGGTGGGAAAAACTGTTTTTT	14	NA	TRBV5-6	TRBJ1-4	NA
CASSRTDRKTEAFF	TGTGCCAGCAGCCGAACGGACAGAAAGACTGAAGCTTTCTTT	14	NA	TRBV14	TRBJ1-1	NA
CASGGILTGKLFF	TGTGCCAGCGGTGGGATCCTGACAGGAAAACTGTTTTTT	13	once	TRBV6-1	TRBJ1-4	NA
CAISETNKGVGTEAFF	TGTGCCATCAGTGAGACGAATAAGGGGGTAGGCACTGAAGCTTTCTTT	16	NA	TRBV10-3	TRBJ1-1	NA